Presented here are 8 T cell receptor beta chains from one specimen sequenced in a study of CD8+ T cells in alopecia areata. RNA, once extracted, was reverse transcribed into cDNA for use as the sequencing template. Repertoires were generated with immunoSEQ multiplex PCR, while TCRdb's copy carries only in-frame clones and drops some. The profile covers under 250,000 clones, with 57% appearing a single time and 0.45% taken by the ten largest. The sample consisted of CD4+ T cells sorted from blood, taken at week 0. Source of these receptors: a human donor with alopecia areata.

This clone was seen just once. CDR3 sequence reads: CASSPDRDNEKLFF. In nucleotides, the CDR3 is TGCGCCAGCAGCCCTGACAGGGATAATGAAAAACTGTTTTTT. This chain connects TRBV5-1 to TRBJ1-4; 7 bases are shared with TRBD1. This CDR3 region has 14 residues. V lost 4 bases and J lost 4; bases outside the gene matches: 4. Germline V CDR1 and CDR2: SGHRS, YFSETQ.

The chain employs TRBV18 and TRBJ2-1; TRBD1 or TRBD2 may be the D gene (5 bases each). The CDR3 runs to 12 residues. Trimming left V 3 bases short and J 10 bases short, with 10 bases between. The germline gives CDR1 KGHSH, CDR2 LQKENI. CDR3 sequence (DNA): TGTGCCAGCTCACCTATAGGGACGGAGCAGTTCTTC. Residues: CASSPIGTEQFF.

This clone was recorded only once. The chain recombines TRBV2 with TRBJ1-1; 7 positions agree with TRBD1. The germline gives CDR1 SNHLY, CDR2 FYNNEI. The CDR3 is 16 amino acids. J was trimmed by 1 base and V by 8 bases; bases with no gene match: 13. CDR3 coding DNA: TGTGCCAGCGGCCTTGGTACGACAGGGACGAACACTGAAGCTTTCTTT. Protein: CASGLGTTGTNTEAFF.

The V and J genes are TRBV23-1 and TRBJ1-1, with TRBD1 matching over 8 bases. TRBV23-1 is an open reading frame, and its role is uncertain. V was pared by 4 bases and J by 1 base, with 11 bases of the junction left unmatched. This CDR3 spans 17 amino acids. The CDR3 region has the DNA TGCGCCAGCAGTCCCCCCGACAGGGGCGGTAAGAACACTGAAGCTTTCTTT. Translating gives CASSPPDRGGKNTEAFF.

The chain combines TRBV29-1 with TRBJ1-1; tentatively, D is TRBD1 (6 bases). Germline-derived CDR1 and CDR2 are SQVTM and ANQGSEA. The germline V and J ends were trimmed by 7 bases and 3 bases, with 15 bases remaining between them. The CDR3 runs 13 residues. This CDR3 reads CSARDTGDTEAFF. CDR3 coding DNA: TGCAGCGCCCGGGACACGGGGGACACTGAAGCTTTCTTT. The whole variable domain, remainder taken from reference TRBV29-1 and TRBJ1-1, is SAVISQKPSRDICQRGTSLTIQCQVDSQVTMMFWYRQQPGQSLTLIATANQGSEATYESGFVIDKFPISRPNLTFSTLTVSNMSPEDSSIYLCSARDTGDTEAFFGQGTRLTVV.

The J gene is TRBJ2-3, the V gene TRBV9; TRBD1 matches at 8 bases. The CDR3 runs 13 residues. Germline trimming cut 4 bases from V and 8 bases from J; bases unmatched to any gene: 6. In germline, CDR1 is SGDLS, CDR2 YYNGEE. CDR3 bases: TGTGCCAGCAGCATAGGACAGGGTGGTACGCAGTATTTT. Protein sequence: CASSIGQGGTQYF.

This clone was observed a single time. This rearrangement joins TRBV15 to TRBJ2-1; D remains ambiguous. The germline gives CDR1 LNHNV, CDR2 YYDKDF (reference sequence). V was cut by 3 bases and J by 0 bases, with 12 bases left in between. The CDR3 is made up of 16 amino acids. As DNA, the CDR3 is TGTGCCACCAGCAGCCTAAACTCGAGCTCCTACAATGAGCAGTTCTTC. Its translation: CATSSLNSSSYNEQFF.

The rearrangement links TRBV4-1 to TRBJ2-1; D unclear. The length of the CDR3 is 11 residues. V dropped 0 bases and J dropped 12 bases, with 6 bases sitting between them. Germline CDR1 and CDR2: MGHRA and YSYEKL. CDR3 in DNA: TGCGCCAGCAGCCAAGAGGCAGTGCAGTTCTTC. Translating gives CASSQEAVQFF.